The clone carrying this T cell receptor (beta chain) was recorded only once. Its antigen is not identified. The sample is drawn from a study of sequential checkpoint blockade in melanoma. The overall study: DNA from around 87 pretreatment tumor samples underwent TCRβ immunosequencing. Twenty-two patients had matched tumor biopsies before treatment and at week 13 after nivolumab or ipilimumab alone.

The treatment here: randomized to nivolumab then ipilimumab (arm A) or the reverse (arm B). Clones were sequenced by immunoSEQ multiplex PCR, and TCRdb holds only the in-frame ones, with some missing. Here the sample spans about 5,000 clones, around 17% being singletons. The CDR3 covers 16 residues. CDR1 is SGHRS, CDR2 YFSETQ, per germline. V was pared by 7 bases and J by 0 bases, with 12 bases of the junction left unmatched. Findings and caveats of the study: Tumor T-cell fraction and clonality correlated with PD-L1 and CD8+ counts.

The TCR was taken from a human donor with melanoma. This sample comprised tumor tissue (inferred from file names), obtained from a patient given nivolumab and ipilimumab in sequence. The J gene is TRBJ1-1, the V gene TRBV5-1, with 7 nucleotides matching TRBD1. CDR3 sequence: CASRGGEGGLNTEAFF. For the CDR3, the DNA is TGCGCCAGCCGGGGTGGGGAAGGGGGCCTGAACACTGAAGCTTTCTTT.